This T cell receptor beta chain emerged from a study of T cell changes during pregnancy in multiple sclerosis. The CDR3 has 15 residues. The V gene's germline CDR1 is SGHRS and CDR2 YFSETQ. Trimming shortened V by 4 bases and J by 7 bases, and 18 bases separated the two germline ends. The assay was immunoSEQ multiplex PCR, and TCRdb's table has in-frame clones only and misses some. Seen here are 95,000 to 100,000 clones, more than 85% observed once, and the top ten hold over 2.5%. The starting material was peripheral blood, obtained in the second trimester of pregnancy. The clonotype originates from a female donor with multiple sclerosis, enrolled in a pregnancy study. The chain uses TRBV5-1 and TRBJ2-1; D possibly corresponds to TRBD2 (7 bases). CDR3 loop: CASSPGRGQVNEQFF. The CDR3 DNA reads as TGCGCCAGCAGCCCCGGGCGGGGGCAAGTAAATGAGCAGTTCTTC.